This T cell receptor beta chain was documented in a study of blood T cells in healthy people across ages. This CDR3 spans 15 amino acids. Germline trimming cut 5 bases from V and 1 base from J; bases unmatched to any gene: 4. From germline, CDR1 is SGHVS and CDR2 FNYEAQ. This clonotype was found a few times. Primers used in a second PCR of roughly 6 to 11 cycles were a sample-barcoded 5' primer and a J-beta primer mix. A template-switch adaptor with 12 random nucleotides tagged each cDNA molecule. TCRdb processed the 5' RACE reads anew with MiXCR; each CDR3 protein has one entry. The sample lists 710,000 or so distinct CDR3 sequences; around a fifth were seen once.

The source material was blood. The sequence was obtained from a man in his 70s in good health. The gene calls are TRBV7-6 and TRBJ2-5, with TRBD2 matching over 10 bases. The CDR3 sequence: CASSHGLAAQETQYF. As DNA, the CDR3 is TGTGCCAGCAGCCATGGACTAGCGGCCCAAGAGACCCAGTACTTC. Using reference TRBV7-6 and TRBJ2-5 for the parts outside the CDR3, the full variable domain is GAGVSQSPRYKVTKRGQDVALRCDPISGHVSLYWYRQALGQGPEFLTYFNYEAQQDKSGLPNDRFSAERPEGSISTLTIQRTEQRDSAMYRCASSHGLAAQETQYFGPGTRLLVL.